Described below is a single T cell receptor (beta chain) sequence and its context. Participants were aged about 18 to 90 years from about two dozen US areas. Clinical history as reported by participants underpinned cohort assignment. Recovered status applied to Cohort 3 donors who had two consecutive negative PCRs. It also applied to those with clearance or with symptom resolution. This entry is derived from a study of blood T cell repertoires in COVID-19. Turning to the study itself: Samples representing acute and convalescent COVID-19 were sourced from the United States, Italy and Spain.

This table comes from immunoSEQ multiplex PCR, and its TCRdb copy is limited to in-frame clones, with some not included. The table lists some 150,000 clones, around four fifths of them singletons, with more than 5% in the top ten. Germline loops: CDR1 SGHVS, CDR2 FQNEAQ. The trim removed 4 bases at V and 2 bases at J, leaving 1 base unmatched. This CDR3 contains 13 residues. Sample: PBMCs or T cells enriched from blood (not recorded which). The sequence was obtained from a woman in her forties who had recovered from COVID-19. The chain links TRBV7-8 to TRBJ2-7, with 8 bases fitting TRBD1. The CDR3 DNA is TGTGCCAGCAGCTGGACAGGGACCTACGAGCAGTACTTC. Encoded protein: CASSWTGTYEQYF. Filled out from reference TRBV7-8 and TRBJ2-7, the complete variable domain reads GAGVSQSPRYKVAKRGQDVALRCDPISGHVSLFWYQQALGQGPEFLTYFQNEAQLDKSGLPSDRFFAERPEGSVSTLKIQRTQQEDSAVYLCASSWTGTYEQYFGPGTRLTVT.